The present T cell receptor (beta chain) was sequenced within a study of early T cells in non-severe SARS-CoV-2 infection (dated by TCRdb to the early 2020s). Study-wide context: Bulk RNA from unsorted whole blood was used for TCR sequencing, so alpha and beta chains could not be paired.

This clonotype was recorded many times. Its antigen target is currently unknown. Base qualities are not provided; no much larger clone lies one nucleotide away. Study-level results and caveats: VDJdb matching was skewed toward anti-spike CD8 responses and likely underestimated virus-specific expansions by missing private and CD4 specificities.

This was a case-control study nested in a cohort of healthcare workers in London, UK, who had nasopharyngeal swab PCR tests and blood samples taken every week. Between 23 and 31 March 2020, the week of the UK lockdown, healthcare workers were enrolled and then followed up weekly for as long as 16 weeks. The library relied on 5' RACE. For sequencing, a NextSeq 500 was employed. To correct for sequencing error and PCR bias, the TCR library protocol tagged individual cDNA molecules with unique molecular identifiers. Both TCR alpha and beta chains were sequenced, and tight co-correlation was observed between alpha and beta sequence abundances in each sample. The authors' analysis ran thus. Decombinator V4 was used to annotate TCR sequences for V gene, J gene and CDR3. Expanded TCRs were defined as changing significantly between any two time points under a Poisson model with p below 0.0001. TCR abundances were normalised to the total number of TCRs sequenced per sample and expressed as counts per million. TRAV1-2 paired with TRAJ12, TRAJ20 or TRAJ33 defined MAIT TCRs, while TRAV10 paired with TRAJ18 defined iNKT TCRs. VDJdb, accessed on 1 November 2021, was searched for TCRs annotated for CMV, EBV and SARS-CoV-2, and TCRs annotated for more than one antigen were excluded. TCRdb reprocessed the public reads (quality trimming at Q25 with fastp, clone calling with MiXCR) and kept in-frame beta chains. CDR3 protein sequences are deduplicated, and each keeps its most common genes and DNA. None of the V and J calls come from the authors' own analysis; TCRdb made them. In this sample the table shows about 64,000 distinct CDR3 sequences, 10% to 15% of which occur a single time. Over 1.2% of the sample is in the top ten clones.

Trimmed from V: 4 bases; trimmed from J: 5 bases; junction bases lacking a gene match: 14. According to the germline V gene, CDR1 reads LGHNA and CDR2 reads YNFKEQ. Counted from cysteine to phenylalanine, this CDR3 has 17 amino acids. Here the CDR3 DNA is all that survives: 51 bases in frame from base 1. The input for sequencing was whole blood, taken at baseline. The TCR was taken from an adult who was a healthcare worker with PCR-confirmed SARS-CoV-2 infection or an uninfected control (not recorded which). The sequence links TRBV4-2 to TRBJ2-5; the junction holds 9 bases that match TRBD2. The CDR3 amino acid sequence is: CASSPMSGGGASETQYF. The DNA sequence follows: TGTGCCAGCAGCCCGATGAGCGGCGGGGGGGCCAGTGAGACCCAGTACTTC.